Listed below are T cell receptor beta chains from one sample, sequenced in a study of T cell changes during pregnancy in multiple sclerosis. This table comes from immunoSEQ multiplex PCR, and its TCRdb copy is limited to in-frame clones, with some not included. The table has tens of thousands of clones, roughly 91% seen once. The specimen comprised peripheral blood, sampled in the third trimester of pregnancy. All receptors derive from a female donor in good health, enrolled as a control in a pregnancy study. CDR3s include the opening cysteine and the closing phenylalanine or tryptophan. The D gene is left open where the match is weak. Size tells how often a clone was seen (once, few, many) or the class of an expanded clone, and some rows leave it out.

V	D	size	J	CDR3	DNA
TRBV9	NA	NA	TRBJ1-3	CASSVDGRSGNTIYF	TGTGCCAGCAGCGTAGACGGGAGGTCTGGAAACACCATATATTTT
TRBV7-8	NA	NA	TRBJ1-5	CASSPQGIQPQHF	TGTGCCAGCAGCCCACAGGGAATTCAGCCCCAGCATTTT
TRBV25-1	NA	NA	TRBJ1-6	CASRTGTYNSPLHF	TGTGCCAGCAGGACCGGGACATACAATTCACCCCTCCACTTT
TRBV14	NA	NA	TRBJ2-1	CASSPSSSYNEQFF	TGTGCCAGCAGCCCGTCCAGCTCCTACAATGAGCAGTTCTTC
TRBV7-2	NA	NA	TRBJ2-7	CASTSRVATTYEQYF	TGTGCCAGCACCTCCAGGGTAGCCACTACCTACGAGCAGTACTTC
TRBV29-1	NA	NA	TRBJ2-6	CSVGGGPGANVLTF	TGCAGCGTTGGAGGGGGACCTGGGGCCAACGTCCTGACTTTC
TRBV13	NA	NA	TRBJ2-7	CASSSIDRSYEQYF	TGTGCCAGCAGCTCTATTGACAGGTCCTACGAGCAGTACTTC
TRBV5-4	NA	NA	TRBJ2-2	CASSLVSGVTGELFF	TGTGCCAGCAGCTTGGTCTCAGGGGTTACCGGGGAGCTGTTTTTT
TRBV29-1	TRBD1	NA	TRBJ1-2	CSVDGQGYGYTF	TGCAGCGTTGATGGACAGGGCTATGGCTACACCTTC
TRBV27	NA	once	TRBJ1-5	CASSTGIHQPQHF	TGTGCCAGCAGCACCGGGATCCATCAGCCCCAGCATTTT
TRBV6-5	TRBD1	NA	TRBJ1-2	CASRPRTGANYGYTF	TGTGCCAGCAGGCCACGGACAGGGGCGAACTATGGCTACACCTTC
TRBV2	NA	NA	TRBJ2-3	CASSTGMVDTQYF	TGTGCCAGCAGTACAGGGATGGTAGATACGCAGTATTTT
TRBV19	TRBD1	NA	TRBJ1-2	CASTRSGQLYGYTF	TGTGCCAGTACCCGATCGGGACAGCTCTATGGCTACACCTTC
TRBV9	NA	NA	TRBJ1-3	CASSTARGSGNTIYF	TGTGCCAGCAGCACTGCTCGGGGCTCTGGAAACACCATATATTTT
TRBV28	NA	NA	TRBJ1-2	CASSLTSTNYGYTF	TGTGCCAGCAGTTTAACTAGCACTAACTATGGCTACACCTTC
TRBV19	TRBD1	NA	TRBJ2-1	CASRPGQLYNEQFF	TGTGCCAGTAGGCCGGGACAGCTATACAATGAGCAGTTCTTC
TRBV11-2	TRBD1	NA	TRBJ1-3	CASSSTLRGLEGNTIYF	TGTGCCAGCAGCTCGACGCTCAGGGGGCTCGAAGGAAACACCATATATTTT
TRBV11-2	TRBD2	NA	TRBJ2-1	CASSLGLAGVYNEQFF	TGTGCCAGCAGCTTAGGACTAGCGGGGGTATACAATGAGCAGTTCTTC
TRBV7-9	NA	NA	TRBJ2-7	CASTRLGQSYEQYF	TGTGCCAGCACCCGGCTGGGGCAGTCCTACGAGCAGTACTTC
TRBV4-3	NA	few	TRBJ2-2	CASSQNRVTGELFF	TGCGCCAGCAGCCAGAACAGGGTCACCGGGGAGCTGTTTTTT
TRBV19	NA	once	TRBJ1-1	CASRPPRGRGAFF	TGTGCCAGTAGGCCTCCGAGGGGGAGGGGAGCTTTCTTT
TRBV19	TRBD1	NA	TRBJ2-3	CASSPWTGVTDTQYF	TGTGCCAGTAGTCCATGGACAGGGGTCACAGATACGCAGTATTTT
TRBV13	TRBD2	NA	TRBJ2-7	CASTPPGGSSYEQYF	TGTGCCAGCACCCCCCCGGGGGGGAGCTCCTACGAGCAGTACTTC
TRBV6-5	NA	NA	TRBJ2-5	CASSLRGETQYF	TGTGCCAGCAGCCTGAGAGGAGAGACCCAGTACTTC
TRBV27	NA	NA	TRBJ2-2	CASSLAIGELFF	TGTGCCAGCAGCCTAGCCATTGGGGAGCTGTTTTTT
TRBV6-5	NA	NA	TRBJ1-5	CASGRGKRPQHF	TGTGCCAGCGGTAGGGGAAAGCGGCCCCAGCATTTT
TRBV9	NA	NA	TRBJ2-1	CASSPTLGTFPSSYNEQFF	TGTGCCAGCAGCCCAACCTTAGGGACTTTCCCTAGCTCCTACAATGAGCAGTTCTTC
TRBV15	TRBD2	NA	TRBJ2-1	CATSRGRGTSGTKQFF	TGTGCCACCAGCAGAGGGAGGGGGACTAGCGGGACAAAGCAGTTCTTC
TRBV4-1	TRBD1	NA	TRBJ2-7	CASRRVGQGVEQYF	TGCGCCAGCAGACGAGTGGGACAGGGTGTCGAGCAGTACTTC
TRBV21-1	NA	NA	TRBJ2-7	CASRGLAGCHEQYF	TGTGCCAGCCGGGGACTAGCGGGATGTCACGAGCAGTACTTC
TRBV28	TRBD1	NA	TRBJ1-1	CASTMDREKIEAFF	TGTGCCAGCACTATGGACAGGGAAAAGATTGAAGCTTTCTTT
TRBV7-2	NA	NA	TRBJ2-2	CASRSGMNTGELFF	TGTGCCTCTAGGTCCGGAATGAACACCGGGGAGCTGTTTTTT
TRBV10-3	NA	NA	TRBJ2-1	CATIHYNEQFF	TGTGCCACGATACATTACAATGAGCAGTTCTTC
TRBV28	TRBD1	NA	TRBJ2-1	CASSAETGGYNEQFF	TGTGCCAGCAGCGCCGAGACAGGGGGTTACAATGAGCAGTTCTTC
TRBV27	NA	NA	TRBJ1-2	CASSFKEGASGGYTF	TGTGCCAGCAGTTTCAAGGAGGGAGCCTCAGGTGGCTACACCTTC
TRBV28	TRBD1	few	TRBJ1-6	CASSPGTVNNSPLHF	TGTGCCAGCAGTCCCGGGACAGTGAATAATTCACCCCTCCACTTT